Each of the 8 T cell receptor beta chains below was sequenced from the same sample in a study of T cell changes during pregnancy in multiple sclerosis. Clones were sequenced by immunoSEQ multiplex PCR, and TCRdb holds only the in-frame ones, with some missing. This table has tens of thousands of clones, 85% to 90% appearing once. The specimen was peripheral blood, collected in the first trimester of pregnancy. These receptors all come from a female donor in good health, enrolled as a control in a pregnancy study.

The chain joins TRBV7-2 to TRBJ1-2; D is possibly TRBD1 (5 bases). V dropped 5 bases and J dropped 5 bases, with 18 bases sitting between them. Looked up from germline, CDR1 is SGHTA and CDR2 is FQGNSA. The CDR3 length is 15 residues. The CDR3 loop is CASSKSQGSEYGYTF. CDR3 in DNA: TGTGCCAGCAGCAAGAGTCAGGGCAGCGAGTATGGCTACACCTTC.

The rearrangement links TRBV2 to TRBJ1-1; unclear D gene. Germline V gene lookup returns CDR1 SNHLY and CDR2 FYNNEI. V lost 7 bases and J 0 bases, leaving 15 bases between the germline ends. The CDR3 consists of 15 residues. The CDR3 loop reads CASTSSFGLNTEAFF. The CDR3 DNA reads TGTGCCAGCACGTCCAGTTTTGGCTTGAACACTGAAGCTTTCTTT.

The CDR3 nucleotides are TGTGCCACCAGCAGAGACGGGGGGGTCCAAGAGACCCAGTACTTC. It codes for CATSRDGGVQETQYF. V and J are TRBV15 and TRBJ2-5; 8 bases map to TRBD2. CDR3 length: 15 amino acids. J lost 1 base, V lost 0 bases, and 1 base had no gene match. The germline gives CDR1 LNHNV, CDR2 YYDKDF (reference sequence).

The gene calls are TRBV6-1 and TRBJ1-5, with TRBD1 matching 9 bases. Looked up from germline, CDR1 is MNHNS and CDR2 is SASEGT. The CDR3 covers 13 residues. Trimming cost V 5 bases and J 7 bases; bases outside gene matches: 3. The CDR3 spells CASSNRGQQPQHF. The CDR3 DNA reads as TGTGCCAGCAGTAACAGGGGGCAACAGCCCCAGCATTTT.

The chain carries TRBV5-4 and TRBJ1-4; 9 nucleotides line up with TRBD1. The germline V gene has CDR1 SGHNT and CDR2 YYREEE (reference sequence). J was trimmed by 4 bases and V by 3 bases; bases with no gene match: 10. The CDR3 loop spans 17 amino acids. CDR3 loop: CASSSSSHRGHNEKLFF. CDR3 DNA sequence: TGTGCCAGCAGCTCTTCATCACACAGGGGGCATAATGAAAAACTGTTTTTT. The variable domain in full, with the rest retrieved from reference TRBV5-4 and TRBJ1-4, is ETGVTQSPTHLIKTRGQQVTLRCSSQSGHNTVSWYQQALGQGPQFIFQYYREEENGRGNFPPRFSGLQFPNYSSELNVNALELDDSALYLCASSSSSHRGHNEKLFFGSGTQLSVL.

V and J are TRBV19 and TRBJ2-5; D remains ambiguous. The CDR3 contains 11 residues. Germline lookup yields CDR1 LNHDA and CDR2 SQIVND (reference sequence). Trimming removed 10 bases at V and 5 bases at J, with 11 bases between. The CDR3 DNA follows: TGTGCCACGCGAGCCATGGAGACCCAGTACTTC. Translated, it gives CATRAMETQYF.

For the CDR3, the DNA is TGTGCCAGCAGCTTAGAGGGGTTAGCGGGATACTATTCCGGGGAGCTGTTTTTT. Translating gives CASSLEGLAGYYSGELFF. This chain connects TRBV7-8 to TRBJ2-2, with TRBD2 matching over 8 bases. V trimming: 1 base; J trimming: 6 bases; junction bases outside the gene matches: 13. Germline lookup yields CDR1 SGHVS and CDR2 FQNEAQ. The CDR3 loop spans 18 amino acids.

V is TRBV19 and J is TRBJ2-2; 7 bases fit TRBD2. Trimming took 8 bases from V and 7 from J; bases not matched to a gene: 16. The CDR3 length is 16 residues. Germline CDR1 and CDR2: LNHDA and SQIVND (reference sequence). The CDR3 loop is CASGRDGLANGGELFF. The CDR3, as DNA: TGTGCCAGTGGGAGGGACGGACTGGCAAACGGCGGGGAGCTGTTTTTT.